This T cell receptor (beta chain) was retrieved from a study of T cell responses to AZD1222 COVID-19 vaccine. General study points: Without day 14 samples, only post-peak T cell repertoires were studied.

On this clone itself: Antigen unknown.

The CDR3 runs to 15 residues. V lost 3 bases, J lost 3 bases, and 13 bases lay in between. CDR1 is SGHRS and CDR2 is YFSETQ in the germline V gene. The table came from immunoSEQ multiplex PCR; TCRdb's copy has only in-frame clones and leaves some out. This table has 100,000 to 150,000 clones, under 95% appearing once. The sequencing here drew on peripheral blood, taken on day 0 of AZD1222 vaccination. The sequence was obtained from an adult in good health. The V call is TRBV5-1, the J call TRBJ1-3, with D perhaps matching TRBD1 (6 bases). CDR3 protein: CASSSRQEVGNTIYF. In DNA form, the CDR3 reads TGCGCCAGCAGCTCTCGACAGGAGGTTGGAAACACCATATATTTT.